Below, 30 T cell receptor beta chains from the same sample are listed, as sequenced in a study of blood T cells in healthy people across ages. Then a second PCR, running roughly 7 to 11 cycles, was carried out with a sample-barcoded 5' primer and a J-beta primer mix. Each CDR3 protein is one row after TCRdb ran MiXCR on the 5' RACE reads. The sample shows some 790,000 distinct CDR3 sequences, more than 25% of them seen only once. Sequencing input: blood. These receptors originate from a woman aged 80 or over in good health.

Worth noting for this clonotype: This may arise from a read error, as a much more abundant clone is one base away. The genes are TRBV12-3 or TRBV12-4 and TRBJ2-5; D might be TRBD2 (5 bases). V lost 6 bases and J lost 11, with 22 bases in between. This CDR3 comprises 14 residues. The CDR3 sequence is CASSPGSVGDEQYF. The CDR3 DNA follows: TGTGCCAGCAGCCCGGGGTCGGTCGGGGATGAGCAGTACTTC.

The V and J genes are TRBV15 and TRBJ2-2; D may be TRBD2 (6 bases). V lost 8 bases and J lost 1, with 14 bases in between. Germline V gene sequence: CDR1 LNHNV, CDR2 YYDKDF (reference sequence). This CDR3 is built from 15 residues. CDR3 in DNA: TGTGCCACCGGCGGGTCGGGGGTGAACACCGGGGAGCTGTTTTTT. Translation gives CATGGSGVNTGELFF.

V gene TRBV19 combines with J gene TRBJ2-1; 8 positions agree with TRBD2. CDR3 size: 13 residues. The junction had 6 bases not matched to a gene; V was cut back by 5 bases and J by 9 bases. Germline V CDR1 and CDR2: LNHDA, SQIVND (reference sequence). CDR3 residues: CASSLSSGAEQFF. For the CDR3, the DNA is TGTGCCAGTAGTCTGAGTAGCGGGGCTGAGCAGTTCTTC. Variable domain in full (rest from reference TRBV19 and TRBJ2-1): DGGITQSPKYLFRKEGQNVTLSCEQNLNHDAMYWYRQDPGQGLRLIYYSQIVNDFQKGDIAEGYSVSREKKESFPLTVTSAQKNPTAFYLCASSLSSGAEQFFGPGTRLTVL.

This clonotype has a count of ten or more. The chain is built from TRBV6-2 or TRBV6-3 and TRBJ2-1, with D possibly being TRBD2 (6 bases). The CDR3 consists of 14 residues. Trimming left V 2 bases short and J 7 bases short, with 12 bases between. CDR1 is MNHEY, CDR2 SVGEGT, per germline. The CDR3 region is CASSYASRGNEQFF. CDR3 nucleotides: TGTGCCAGCAGTTACGCGTCTCGGGGGAATGAGCAGTTCTTC.

V is TRBV20-1 and J is TRBJ1-1; D unresolved. V was shortened by 6 bases and J by 0 bases, with 20 bases between the two germline ends. CDR3 length: 16 amino acids. CDR1 and CDR2 (germline): DFQATT, SNEGSKA (reference sequence). Here the CDR3 DNA reads TGCAGTGCCCCAGGCAGCACTACCAATCTGAACACTGAAGCTTTCTTT. Translated: CSAPGSTTNLNTEAFF.

With regard to this clonotype: A much larger clonotype is one base distant, so this may be a read error. The J gene is TRBJ2-1, the V gene TRBV11-2; possibly TRBD1 for D (6 bases). CDR3 length: 16 residues. Germline V gene sequence: CDR1 SGHAT, CDR2 FQNNGV. For the CDR3, the DNA is TGTGCCAGCAGCCAAGGACAGCACGTCTCCCACAATGAGCAGTTCTTC. This codes for CASSQGQHVSHNEQFF.

The sample holds many counts of this clonotype. This may arise from a read error, as a much more abundant clone is one base away. The chain recombines TRBV29-1 with TRBJ2-7; D is ambiguous. CDR1 and CDR2 from the germline V gene are SQVTM and ANQGSEA. Trimming took off 7 bases at V and 2 bases at J, with 12 bases between the two ends. The CDR3 runs 12 residues. In nucleotides, the CDR3 is TGCAGCGGTGATCTGGGCGCCTACGAGCAGTACTTC. It yields the protein CSGDLGAYEQYF.

This clonotype was found a few times. Being one base from a much bigger clone, this may be a read error. The gene calls are TRBV7-4 and TRBJ2-7; D gene unclear. CDR1 and CDR2 from the germline V gene are SGHVT and SQSDAQ. The CDR3 runs 11 residues. Deletions cut 7 bases from V and 5 bases from J, with 9 bases between. CDR3 amino acids: CASTARNEQYF. CDR3 DNA sequence: TGTGCCAGCACCGCCCGGAACGAGCAGTACTTC.

This clonotype was recorded many times. The V and J genes are TRBV7-2 and TRBJ2-7, with D unclear. The CDR3 contains 13 residues. Germline V gene lookup returns CDR1 SGHTA and CDR2 FQGNSA. Trimming shortened V by 4 bases and J by 6 bases, and 13 bases separated the two germline ends. CDR3 amino acids: CASSSLDSLEQYF. The CDR3 DNA follows: TGTGCCAGCAGCTCCCTCGACTCCCTCGAGCAGTACTTC.

A word on this clonotype: Possible read error: a much larger clone is one base away. CDR3 DNA sequence: TGTGCCAGCAGTTACGATAACGCAGGAGATGAGCAGTTCTTC. It codes for CASSYDNAGDEQFF. The rearrangement uses TRBV6-2 or TRBV6-3 and TRBJ2-1; no firm D call. The CDR3 consists of 14 residues. The germline V gene has CDR1 MNHEY and CDR2 SVGEGT. Trimming pared 2 bases from V and 8 bases from J, leaving 13 bases between.

This clonotype was detected only a few times. The chain is built from TRBV5-4 and TRBJ2-7, with TRBD1 matching over 7 bases. The CDR3 runs 15 residues. Germline V gene sequence: CDR1 SGHNT, CDR2 YYREEE (reference sequence). Trimming took 5 bases from V and 2 from J; bases not matched to a gene: 10. The DNA for the CDR3 is TGTGCCAGCAGACCTGACAGGGCCAGTACCTACGAGCAGTACTTC. This sequence encodes CASRPDRASTYEQYF.

The table lists this clonotype with many counts. The chain uses TRBV6-2 or TRBV6-3 and TRBJ2-1; TRBD2 might be the D (6 bases). The CDR3 contains 18 residues. The germline CDR1 and CDR2 sequences are MNHEY and SVGEGT. V dropped 0 bases and J dropped 8 bases, with 23 bases sitting between them. DNA of the CDR3: TGTGCCAGCAGTTACTCGCTATGGAGGGCAATGAGGGTGGATGAGCAGTTCTTC. Its translation: CASSYSLWRAMRVDEQFF.

This clonotype was found a few times. In DNA, the CDR3 is TGCGCCAGCAGCCAAGAGCCGATCAGGGGACGCTCCTATAATTCACCCCTCCACTTT. Translating gives CASSQEPIRGRSYNSPLHF. V and J are TRBV4-1 and TRBJ1-6; D may be TRBD1 (6 bases). V was pared by 0 bases and J by 0 bases, with 15 bases between. Germline CDR1 and CDR2: MGHRA and YSYEKL. The CDR3 extends over 19 amino acids.

This clonotype was observed a handful of times. The gene calls are TRBV10-1 and TRBJ2-1; D not certain. The J call may not be correct, given that the DNA end is closer to TRBJ2-7. This CDR3 has 13 amino acids. Germline CDR1 is WNHNN and CDR2 is SYGVQD (reference sequence). The CDR3 sequence: CASSEKLYNEQYF. The CDR3 DNA sequence: TGCGCCAGCAGTGAAAAACTTTACAATGAGCAGTACTTC.

This clonotype was detected a few times. This chain connects TRBV20-1 to TRBJ2-5; 7 bases are shared with TRBD2. Trimming cost V 5 bases and J 7 bases; bases outside gene matches: 4. The CDR3 is 11 residues long. Germline V CDR1 and CDR2: DFQATT, SNEGSKA (reference sequence). CDR3 in amino acids: CSAGSGGTQYF. The DNA of the CDR3 is TGCAGTGCTGGCTCGGGGGGGACCCAGTACTTC.

This rearrangement joins TRBV18 to TRBJ1-1; weak D call: TRBD1 (5 bases). Trimming removed 3 bases at V and 4 bases at J, with 12 bases between. Germline V gives CDR1 KGHSH, CDR2 LQKENI. The CDR3 runs 14 residues. The CDR3 spells CASSPDRFSTEAFF. CDR3 nucleotide sequence: TGTGCCAGCTCACCCGACAGATTTAGCACTGAAGCTTTCTTT.

The chain employs TRBV10-3 and TRBJ2-7; D is ambiguous. Germline CDR1 ENHRY, CDR2 SYGVKD. The V and J ends lost 10 bases and 5 bases respectively, with 12 bases between them. The CDR3 length is 11 residues. CDR3 sequence (DNA): TGTGCCACGGGCGGTGGAGACGAGCAGTACTTC. Translating it yields CATGGGDEQYF.

The chain combines TRBV7-8 with TRBJ2-5; 11 bases map to TRBD2. The junction had 5 bases not matched to a gene; V was cut back by 5 bases and J by 0 bases. CDR3 length: 16 residues. In germline, CDR1 is SGHVS, CDR2 FQNEAQ. The CDR3 sequence is CASSPGLAVYQETQYF. In DNA form, the CDR3 reads TGTGCCAGCAGCCCGGGACTAGCGGTGTACCAAGAGACCCAGTACTTC.

The chain couples TRBV7-2 to TRBJ2-1, with 12 bases matching TRBD2. Germline-derived CDR1 and CDR2 are SGHTA and FQGNSA. Germline trimming cut 2 bases from V and 3 bases from J; bases unmatched to any gene: 5. The CDR3 is 17 residues long. The CDR3 DNA follows: TGTGCCAGCAGCTTAACGCCGGGACTAGCGGGCTACAATGAGCAGTTCTTC. This gives the protein CASSLTPGLAGYNEQFF. Based on the CDR3 plus reference TRBV7-2 and TRBJ2-1, the full variable domain is GAGVSQSPSNKVTEKGKDVELRCDPISGHTALYWYRQSLGQGLEFLIYFQGNSAPDKSGLPSDRFSAERTGGSVSTLTIQRTQQEDSAVYLCASSLTPGLAGYNEQFFGPGTRLTVL.

The V call is TRBV12-3 or TRBV12-4, the J call TRBJ2-1; D might be TRBD2 (6 bases). CDR3 size: 15 residues. Trimming shortened V by 6 bases and J by 7 bases, and 19 bases separated the two germline ends. CDR3 sequence reads: CASSDRGLRGNEQFF. The CDR3 nucleotides are TGTGCCAGCAGCGACCGGGGACTTCGAGGGAATGAGCAGTTCTTC.

The chain recombines TRBV20-1 with TRBJ1-1; TRBD1 agrees at 7 bases. Germline CDR1 reads DFQATT; CDR2 reads SNEGSKA (reference sequence). J was trimmed by 2 bases and V by 0 bases; bases with no gene match: 3. The CDR3 extends over 14 amino acids. CDR3 nucleotide sequence: TGCAGTGCTAGAGAGGGACAGCCCAACACTGAAGCTTTCTTT. Translating gives CSAREGQPNTEAFF.

The gene calls are TRBV7-2 and TRBJ2-7; TRBD1 aligns across 10 bases. Trimming removed 3 bases from V and 1 base from J; junction bases left unmatched: 3. The CDR3 has 15 residues. Germline V gene lookup returns CDR1 SGHTA and CDR2 FQGNSA. CDR3 in amino acids: CASSFWDRGSYEQYF. In DNA, the CDR3 is TGTGCCAGCAGCTTCTGGGACAGGGGATCCTACGAGCAGTACTTC.

The V call is TRBV12-3 or TRBV12-4, the J call TRBJ2-3; TRBD2 matches at 7 bases. V lost 6 bases, J lost 11 bases, and 14 bases stayed unmatched. The CDR3 is 14 residues long. CDR3 residues: CASSPSAGPDVQYF. The CDR3 DNA reads as TGTGCCAGCAGCCCATCAGCGGGGCCAGATGTGCAGTATTTT.

As concerns this clonotype: Since a much larger clone is just one base distant, this may be a read error. The chain carries TRBV2 and TRBJ2-6, with a possible D match to TRBD1 (5 bases). Germline V lookup: CDR1 SNHLY, CDR2 FYNNEI. The CDR3 runs to 14 residues. DNA of the CDR3: TGTGCCAGCCGACCCATCTCTGGGGCCAACGTCCTGGCTTTC. Its translation: CASRPISGANVLAF.

As regards this clonotype: The junction and the germline gene differ at one end; a read error may be behind it. V gene TRBV11-2 combines with J gene TRBJ1-1; D not certain. The CDR3 spans 15 residues. Germline values: CDR1 SGHAT, CDR2 FQNNGV. The CDR3 nucleotides are TGTACCAGCAGCTTAGGCCACGCGAAGGGATTTGAAGCTTTCTTT. This gives the protein CTSSLGHAKGFEAFF. Full variable domain (missing parts from reference TRBV11-2 and TRBJ1-1): EAGVAQSPRYKIIEKRQSVAFWCNPISGHATLYWYQQILGQGPKLLIQFQNNGVVDDSQLPKDRFSAERLKGVDSTLKIQPAKLEDSAVYLCTSSLGHAKGFEAFFGQGTRLTVV.

This clonotype appeared many times. The V gene is TRBV7-2, the J gene TRBJ2-1; tentatively, D is TRBD1 or TRBD2 (5 bases each). Germline-derived CDR1 and CDR2 are SGHTA and FQGNSA. The V and J ends lost 5 bases and 3 bases respectively, with 14 bases between them. There are 15 residues in the CDR3. CDR3 in amino acids: CASSPGPAGYNEQFF. Written as DNA, the CDR3 is TGTGCCAGCAGCCCGGGACCCGCTGGCTACAATGAGCAGTTCTTC.

The sample holds one count of this clonotype. A much larger clone differs by one base, so this may be a read error. The chain recombines TRBV15 with TRBJ2-7; 12 nucleotides match TRBD2. The ends lost 0 bases at V and 7 bases at J; junction bases unmatched: 7. Germline V gene data show CDR1 as LNHNV and CDR2 as YYDKDF (reference sequence). This CDR3 comprises 16 residues. CDR3 nucleotide sequence: TGTGCCACCAGCAGAGATCTAGCGGGGGGGTGGAATGAGCAGTACTTC. Amino acid sequence: CATSRDLAGGWNEQYF.

In this sample, this clonotype turned up many times. The chain recombines TRBV12-3 or TRBV12-4 with TRBJ2-1; D call uncertain. V shed 6 bases and J shed 9 bases, with 9 bases lying between them. The CDR3 consists of 11 residues. The CDR3 DNA follows: TGTGCCAGCAGCAGCATAGGTGAGCAGTTCTTC. Its translation: CASSSIGEQFF.

This clonotype was seen more than once but under ten times. This chain connects TRBV11-2 to TRBJ2-1, with TRBD2 as a possible D gene (6 bases). V was shortened by 3 bases and J by 1 base, with 13 bases between the two germline ends. The length of the CDR3 is 16 residues. CDR1 is SGHAT and CDR2 is FQNNGV in the germline V gene. CDR3 in amino acids: CASSFAGEASYNEQFF. The CDR3 coding sequence is TGTGCCAGCAGCTTCGCCGGGGAGGCGTCCTACAATGAGCAGTTCTTC.

The chain combines TRBV2 with TRBJ2-5, with 9 bases matching TRBD2. This CDR3 has 18 residues. The J segment lost 4 bases and the V segment lost 5 bases, leaving 17 bases of the junction unmatched. Germline lookup yields CDR1 SNHLY and CDR2 FYNNEI. The CDR3 nucleotides are TGTGCCAGCAGTCGGACCCTAGGCAGGCGGGGGGGGGGAGAGACCCAGTACTTC. Encoded protein: CASSRTLGRRGGGETQYF.